This entry is about one T cell receptor (beta chain). Its target is unknown. These data come from a study of cytomegalovirus exposure and HLA in healthy donors. Points from the study as a whole: Reports credit the classifier with highly specific, highly sensitive diagnosis of cytomegalovirus status. Trimming of TCR beta V- and J-genes showed a link, identified in a later analysis, to a missense DCLRE1C variant. Later work found most CMV-associated TCR beta chains apparently HLA-restricted.

The study sampled nominally healthy donors, though unrecorded immune exposures were likely. Germline V gene data show CDR1 as SEHNR and CDR2 as FQNEAQ (reference sequence). V lost 2 bases to trimming and J lost 5 bases; unmatched junction nucleotides: 10. This CDR3 is built from 18 residues. PCR amplification relied on 60 Vbeta primers (plus 13 Jbeta primers). Clones were read by immunoSEQ multiplex PCR, and TCRdb kept only the in-frame ones, dropping some. The table includes under 250,000 clones, roughly 82% detected once. The genes are TRBV7-9 and TRBJ2-1, with 12 bases matching TRBD2. Material: PBMCs. This receptor was taken from a man aged 35-49 years in good health and CMV-seropositive. The chain's CDR3 is CASSLSLTSGGPNNEQFF. Here the CDR3 DNA reads TGTGCCAGCAGCTTAAGTTTAACTAGCGGGGGGCCTAACAATGAGCAGTTCTTC.